This paragraph covers one T cell receptor beta chain sequence. Its matching antigen is unknown. This CDR3 has 10 residues. Trimming shortened V by 4 bases and J by 7 bases, and 5 bases separated the two germline ends. Per the germline V gene, CDR1 is DFQATT and CDR2 is SNEGSKA (reference sequence). These data belong to a study of a mutant IDH1 vaccine in newly diagnosed glioma. Overall study: Patients, over weeks 1, 3, 5, 7, 11, 15, 19 and 23, received a total of eight vaccinations. Treatment recipients were roughly 62% male and around 40% female, and their mean age was around 39 years.

Time point given: week 11, during vaccination. Vaccination used 300 ug of mutant IDH1 20-mer peptide per dose, with topical imiquimod. Clones were read by immunoSEQ multiplex PCR, and TCRdb kept only the in-frame ones, dropping some. The table records 110,000 or so clones, around 90% of them present only once. This sequence was found in a woman aged 50 to 65 with glioma. The sequenced sample was PBMCs, obtained from a glioma patient whose treatment included an IDH1 peptide vaccine. The chain joins TRBV20-1 to TRBJ2-4; D unresolved. CDR3 sequence: CSATRNIQYF. Here the CDR3 DNA reads TGCAGTGCTACCCGTAACATTCAGTACTTC.